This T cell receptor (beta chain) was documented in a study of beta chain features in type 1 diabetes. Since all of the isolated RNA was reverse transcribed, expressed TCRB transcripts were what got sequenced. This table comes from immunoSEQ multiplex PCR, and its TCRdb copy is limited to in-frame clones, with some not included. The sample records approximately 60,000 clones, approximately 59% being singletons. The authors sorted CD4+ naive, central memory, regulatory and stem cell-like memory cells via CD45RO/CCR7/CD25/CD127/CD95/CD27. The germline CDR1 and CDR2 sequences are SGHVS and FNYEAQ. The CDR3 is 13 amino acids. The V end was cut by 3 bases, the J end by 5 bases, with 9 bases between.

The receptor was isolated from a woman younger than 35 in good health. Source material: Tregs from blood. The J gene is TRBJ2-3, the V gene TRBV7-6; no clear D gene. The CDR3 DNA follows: TGTGCCAGCAGCTTGTCTCGGAGAGATACGCAGTATTTT. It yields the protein CASSLSRRDTQYF.